This T cell receptor (beta chain) was recovered during a study of beta chain features in type 1 diabetes. Study outcomes and limitations: TCRB CDR3 length was moderately but significantly reduced in all four CD4+ subsets of Type 1 diabetes patients. Cells with high TCR expression could be over-represented by cDNA sequencing.

On this clone itself: Antigen: not known.

Expressed TCRB transcripts were sequenced because the entire RNA isolate underwent reverse transcription. Produced via immunoSEQ multiplex PCR; TCRdb's table is partial and in-frame only. This table holds just over 15,000 clones, more than 65% found once. This CDR3 has 16 amino acids. V was clipped by 4 bases and J by 1 base; unmatched bases: 6. CDR1 is MGHRA and CDR2 is YSYEKL in the germline V gene. This rearrangement joins TRBV4-1 to TRBJ2-5; 10 bases map to TRBD1. The material sequenced was Tregs from blood. The sequence came from a man between 25 and 39 years old with type 1 diabetes. The CDR3 coding sequence is TGCGCCAGCAGCCGCCCGGGACAGGGGTCCCAAGAGACCCAGTACTTC. Protein product: CASSRPGQGSQETQYF.